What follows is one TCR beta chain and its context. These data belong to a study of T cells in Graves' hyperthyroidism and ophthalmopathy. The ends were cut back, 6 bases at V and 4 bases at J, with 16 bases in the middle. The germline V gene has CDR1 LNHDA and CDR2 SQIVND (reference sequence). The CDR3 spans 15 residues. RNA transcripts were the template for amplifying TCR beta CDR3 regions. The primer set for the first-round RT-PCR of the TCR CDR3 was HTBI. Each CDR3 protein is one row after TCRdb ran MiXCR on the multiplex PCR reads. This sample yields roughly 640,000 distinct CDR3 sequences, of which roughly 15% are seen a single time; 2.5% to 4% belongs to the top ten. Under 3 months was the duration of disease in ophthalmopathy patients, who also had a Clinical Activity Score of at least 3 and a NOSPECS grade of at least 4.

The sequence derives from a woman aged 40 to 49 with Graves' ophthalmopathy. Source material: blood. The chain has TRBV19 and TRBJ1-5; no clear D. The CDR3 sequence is CASRFDGRENQPQHF. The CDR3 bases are TGTGCCAGTAGGTTTGACGGGAGGGAAAATCAGCCCCAGCATTTT.